This T cell receptor (beta chain) was retrieved from a study of blood T cell repertoires in COVID-19. Study in general: Spain, Italy and the United States supplied samples that represented acute and convalescent COVID-19. Nucleic acid was either cDNA or gDNA, and it came from T cells, B-cell-depleted T cells, or PBMCs.

CDR1 and CDR2 (germline): LGHDT, YNNKEL (reference sequence). The CDR3 length is 16 residues. The ends lost 5 bases at V and 2 bases at J; junction bases unmatched: 9. This clone occurred a few times. Authors' data handling: Estimation of nucleated cell counts relied on the amplification of reference gene primers. TCRdb's copy holds only in-frame clones and misses some; the assay was immunoSEQ multiplex PCR. V and J calls and clone size are as listed in that table; D and trimming were resolved from the DNA. The sample records roughly 430,000 clones, roughly 88% being singletons. Participant-reported clinical history was the basis for cohort assignment.

Sample: PBMCs or T cells enriched from blood (not recorded which). The sequence was obtained from a woman aged 40 to 50 with acute COVID-19. The gene calls are TRBV3-1 (or the pseudogene TRBV3-2) and TRBJ1-2; 9 bases align to TRBD1. In nucleotides, the CDR3 is TGTGCCAGCAGCGCCGGACAGGGGACCTTAAACTATGGCTACACCTTC. Its translation: CASSAGQGTLNYGYTF.